A selection of T cell receptor beta chains follows, all from one sample in a study of beta chain features in type 1 diabetes. Using immunoSEQ multiplex PCR, the repertoire was profiled, and TCRdb retains in-frame clones only, with some absent. This table has 200,000 to 250,000 clones, 9.6% appearing once. The sequenced sample was naive CD4+ T cells from blood. These receptors originate from a woman between 18 and 29 years old in good health. Both conserved end residues are part of each CDR3. D genes are given only for firm matches. Not every row has a clone size; where given, it reads once, few, many or a size class.

j_call,v_call,clone_size,d_call,cdr3_aa,cdr3_nt
TRBJ1-5,TRBV27,few,-,CASTLRVGNQPQHF,TGTGCCAGCACCCTCAGGGTGGGCAATCAGCCCCAGCATTTT
TRBJ2-2,TRBV19,-,TRBD1,CASSIVGTGYTGELFF,TGTGCCAGTAGTATAGTCGGGACAGGGTACACCGGGGAGCTGTTTTTT
TRBJ1-6,TRBV5-4,few,-,CASSTPGDNSPLHF,TGTGCCAGCAGCACCCCGGGGGATAATTCACCCCTCCACTTT
TRBJ1-4,TRBV5-1,-,TRBD1,CASSIQGRPNEKLFF,TGCGCCAGCAGTATACAGGGGAGGCCTAATGAAAAACTGTTTTTT
TRBJ2-2,TRBV27,-,TRBD2,CASSLGGTNTGELFF,TGTGCCAGCAGTTTGGGGGGGACGAACACCGGGGAGCTGTTTTTT
TRBJ2-6,TRBV7-9,-,-,CASSLVAGSGANVLTF,TGTGCCAGCAGCTTAGTGGCAGGGTCTGGGGCCAACGTCCTGACTTTC
TRBJ2-3,TRBV11-2,few,TRBD1,CASSLAQGVDTQYF,TGTGCCAGCAGCTTAGCACAGGGGGTAGATACGCAGTATTTT
TRBJ1-2,TRBV6-5,few,TRBD1,CASSYDSGQSRGGYTF,TGTGCCAGCAGTTACGACTCGGGACAGAGCCGGGGTGGCTACACCTTC
TRBJ2-4,TRBV27,-,-,CASRPSGGNIQYF,TGTGCCAGCAGACCAAGCGGTGGAAACATTCAGTACTTC
TRBJ2-7,TRBV13,-,-,CASTIRRGADYEQYF,TGTGCCAGCACCATTCGTCGGGGGGCGGACTACGAGCAGTACTTC
TRBJ2-7,TRBV29-1,few,-,CSVERGLGGYEQYF,TGCAGCGTTGAAAGAGGTCTGGGCGGGTACGAGCAGTACTTC
TRBJ2-1,TRBV7-9,few,TRBD2,CAGVRLAGANEQFF,TGTGCCGGCGTGAGACTAGCGGGGGCCAATGAGCAGTTCTTC
TRBJ2-3,TRBV4-1,few,-,CASSQKSALTDTQYF,TGCGCCAGCAGCCAAAAGTCAGCGCTCACAGATACGCAGTATTTT
TRBJ2-4,TRBV6-6,few,-,CASSSGSIQYF,TGTGCCAGCAGTTCAGGGTCCATTCAGTACTTC
TRBJ1-3,TRBV12-5,few,TRBD1,CASGLADRDGNTIYF,TGTGCTAGTGGTTTGGCGGACAGGGATGGAAACACCATATATTTT
TRBJ2-2,TRBV7-9,-,-,CASSRPVEDYTGELFF,TGTGCCAGCAGCCGTCCCGTGGAGGATTACACCGGGGAGCTGTTTTTT
TRBJ1-4,TRBV7-2,few,TRBD1,CASTRQGGEKLFF,TGTGCCAGCACGAGGCAGGGGGGTGAAAAACTGTTTTTT
TRBJ2-5,TRBV5-1,few,TRBD2,CASSLVGSGRRMGETQYF,TGCGCCAGCAGCTTGGTTGGTAGCGGGAGGAGGATGGGAGAGACCCAGTACTTC
TRBJ2-1,TRBV18,-,-,CASSPKAGEREFF,TGTGCCAGCTCACCAAAGGCAGGGGAGAGAGAGTTCTTC
TRBJ2-5,TRBV6-6,-,TRBD1,CASRTTGGSQETQYF,TGTGCCAGCAGGACCACAGGGGGCTCTCAGGAGACCCAGTACTTC
TRBJ2-3,TRBV10-3,few,-,CAINVLAEDTQYF,TGTGCCATCAATGTACTAGCCGAAGATACGCAGTATTTT
TRBJ1-1,TRBV5-4,-,TRBD1,CASSPDRAAMNTEAFF,TGTGCCAGCAGTCCGGACAGGGCCGCGATGAACACTGAAGCTTTCTTT
TRBJ2-1,TRBV10-3,-,TRBD2,CAIGGLAGPNEQFF,TGTGCCATCGGTGGCCTAGCGGGACCCAATGAGCAGTTCTTC
TRBJ2-7,TRBV10-3,few,-,CAIRDRTYEQYF,TGTGCCATCAGGGACAGAACCTACGAGCAGTACTTC
TRBJ2-1,TRBV19,-,-,CASSIGLTPYNEQFF,TGTGCCAGTAGTATTGGCTTGACACCCTACAATGAGCAGTTCTTC
TRBJ1-2,TRBV5-6,few,TRBD1,CASSLNRGQGYSGYTF,TGTGCCAGCAGCTTGAATCGCGGACAGGGGTATTCTGGCTACACCTTC
TRBJ1-1,TRBV7-8,-,-,CASSLSSGMNTEAFF,TGTGCCAGCAGCTTATCATCAGGGATGAACACTGAAGCTTTCTTT
TRBJ2-7,TRBV29-1,few,-,CSVSVTYEQYF,TGCAGCGTTTCAGTTACCTACGAGCAGTACTTC
TRBJ1-2,TRBV30,few,TRBD1,CAWSGGGGYTF,TGTGCCTGGTCAGGGGGCGGGGGCTACACCTTC
TRBJ2-5,TRBV7-2,-,-,CASSLRRAWETQYF,TGTGCCAGCAGCTTAAGGAGGGCTTGGGAGACCCAGTACTTC
TRBJ2-1,TRBV7-3,many,TRBD2,CASSSPSGEQFF,TGTGCCAGCAGCTCGCCTAGCGGGGAGCAGTTCTTC
TRBJ2-5,TRBV7-8,few,TRBD2,CASSQTGLASQETQYF,TGTGCCAGCAGCCAAACGGGACTAGCGAGCCAAGAGACCCAGTACTTC
TRBJ1-3,TRBV6-5,-,TRBD1,CASRPQGSSGNTIYF,TGTGCCAGCAGGCCACAGGGGAGCTCTGGAAACACCATATATTTT
TRBJ1-1,TRBV30,few,-,CACVTGKTEAFF,TGTGCCTGCGTTACAGGGAAGACTGAAGCTTTCTTT